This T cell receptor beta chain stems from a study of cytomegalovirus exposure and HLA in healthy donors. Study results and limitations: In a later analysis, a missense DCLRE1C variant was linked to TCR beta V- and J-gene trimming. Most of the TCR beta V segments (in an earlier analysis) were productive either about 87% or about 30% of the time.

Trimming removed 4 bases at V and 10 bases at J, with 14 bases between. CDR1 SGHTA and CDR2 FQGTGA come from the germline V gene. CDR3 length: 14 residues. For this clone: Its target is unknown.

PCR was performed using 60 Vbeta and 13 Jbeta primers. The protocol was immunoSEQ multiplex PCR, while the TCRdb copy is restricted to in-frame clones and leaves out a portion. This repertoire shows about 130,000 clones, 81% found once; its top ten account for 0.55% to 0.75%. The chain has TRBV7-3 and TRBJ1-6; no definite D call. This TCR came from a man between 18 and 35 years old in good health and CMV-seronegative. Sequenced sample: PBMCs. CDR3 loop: CASSSGSSLSPLHF. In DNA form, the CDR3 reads TGTGCCAGCAGCTCGGGGAGTTCTCTGTCACCCCTCCACTTT.